The T cell receptor beta chain described here comes from a study of T cell responses to AZD1222 COVID-19 vaccine. Findings and limits, study-wide: Rises in breadth and depth of Spike-specific TCRs came after two AZD1222 doses. Most donors were white British, females outnumbered males, and clonal diversity was possibly underestimated. At study baseline, merely more than 5 AZD1222 recipients were seropositive. There were vaccine-associated CD4 TCRs across spike, dominant at 160-218 and 743-854.

Repertoires were generated with immunoSEQ multiplex PCR, while TCRdb's copy carries only in-frame clones and drops some. The sample records 80,000 or so clones, about 85% being singletons. The CDR3 extends over 16 amino acids. V shed 4 bases, J shed 3 bases, and the junction held 7 bases outside the gene matches. Looked up from germline, CDR1 is LGHDT and CDR2 is YNNKEL (reference sequence). Turning to this clone: Its specificity is unknown.

This TCR derives from an adult in good health. This chain joins TRBV3-1 (or the pseudogene TRBV3-2) and TRBJ2-1; 9 bases agree with TRBD2. Sequencing used peripheral blood, obtained on day 0 of AZD1222 vaccination. The CDR3 region is CASSLGLAGNYNEQFF. For the CDR3, the DNA is TGTGCCAGCAGCCTCGGTCTAGCGGGAAACTACAATGAGCAGTTCTTC.